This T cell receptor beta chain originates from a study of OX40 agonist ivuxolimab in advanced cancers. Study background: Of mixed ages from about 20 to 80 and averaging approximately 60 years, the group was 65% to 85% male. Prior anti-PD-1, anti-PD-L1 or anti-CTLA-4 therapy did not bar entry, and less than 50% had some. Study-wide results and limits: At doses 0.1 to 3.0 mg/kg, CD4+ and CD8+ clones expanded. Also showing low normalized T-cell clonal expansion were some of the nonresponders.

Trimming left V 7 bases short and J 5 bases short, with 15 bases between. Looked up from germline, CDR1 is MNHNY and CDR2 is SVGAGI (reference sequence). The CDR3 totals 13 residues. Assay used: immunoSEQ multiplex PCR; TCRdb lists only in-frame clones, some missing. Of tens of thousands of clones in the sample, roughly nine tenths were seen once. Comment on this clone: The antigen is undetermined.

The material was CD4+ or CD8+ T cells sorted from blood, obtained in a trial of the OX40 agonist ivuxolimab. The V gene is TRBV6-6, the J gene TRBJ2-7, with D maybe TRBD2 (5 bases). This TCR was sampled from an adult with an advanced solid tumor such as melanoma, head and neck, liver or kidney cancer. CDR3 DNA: TGTGCCAGCACAATTGAGGGTTACGACGAGCAGTACTTC. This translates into CASTIEGYDEQYF.